This T cell receptor beta chain derives from a study of cytomegalovirus exposure and HLA in healthy donors. Concerning this clone: Its cognate antigen is unknown.

V shed 0 bases and J 7 bases; nucleotides not matched to a gene: 1. The CDR3 has 15 amino acids. In germline, CDR1 is SGDLS, CDR2 YYNGEE. The primer mix had 60 Vbeta and 13 Jbeta primers. How the authors handled the data: Among the unique TCR beta chains that a later analysis counted, about 85 million in all, about 11 million were shared. Clones were sequenced by immunoSEQ multiplex PCR, and TCRdb holds only the in-frame ones, with some missing. For V, J and clone size, that table is used; D and trimming come from the DNA. The profile covers about 160,000 clones, with just under 80% appearing a single time and 1.3% taken by the ten largest. Overall study results and limits: Among TCR sequences, most were rare, though some public TCRs appeared in many donors.

V and J are TRBV9 and TRBJ1-6, with TRBD1 matching over 10 bases. The sequence came from a young man in good health and CMV-seronegative. The specimen was PBMCs. The CDR3 loop is CASSVEGQGNSPLHF. CDR3 bases: TGTGCCAGCAGCGTAGAGGGACAGGGGAATTCACCCCTCCACTTT.